A single sample gave rise to the 32 T cell receptor beta chains below, sequenced in a study of PD-L1 blockade in urothelial cancer. Profiled with immunoSEQ multiplex PCR; TCRdb holds only in-frame clones, not every one. The sample lists about 130,000 clones; roughly 80% were seen once. The time point: pretreatment peripheral blood. This material consisted of PBMCs, taken around atezolizumab (anti-PD-L1) treatment. The receptor source for this set is a man aged 50-59 years with urothelial cancer.

CDR3: CASRLAGATNEKLFF. The CDR3 region has the DNA TGTGCCAGCAGATTGGCGGGGGCAACTAATGAAAAACTGTTTTTT. The V and J genes are TRBV28 and TRBJ1-4; TRBD1 is a possible D gene (5 bases). V gave up 6 bases and J gave up 0 bases, with 11 bases separating them. The germline CDR1 and CDR2 sequences are MDHEN and SYDVKM. CDR3 length: 15 residues.

The chain has TRBV7-9 and TRBJ2-3, with D possibly TRBD2 on 6 matching bases. CDR1 SEHNR and CDR2 FQNEAQ come from the germline V gene (reference sequence). Trimming removed 5 bases from V and 0 bases from J, with 18 bases in between. The CDR3 contains 17 residues. The CDR3 nucleotides are TGTGCCAGCAGCCCGGCGGTAGCGGAGCTCAGCACAGATACGCAGTATTTT. It translates to CASSPAVAELSTDTQYF.

The CDR3 DNA reads TGTGCCAGTAGTCCGCTAGCGGCTCGAAGCTCCTACAATGAGCAGTTCTTC. It yields the protein CASSPLAARSSYNEQFF. The chain employs TRBV19 and TRBJ2-1, with 7 bases fitting TRBD2. Germline CDR1 and CDR2: LNHDA and SQIVND (reference sequence). Trimming removed 5 bases from V and 0 bases from J; junction bases left unmatched: 10. CDR3 size: 17 residues.

V is TRBV4-2 and J is TRBJ1-1, with TRBD1 matching over 8 bases. Losses at the gene ends were 2 bases for V and 3 bases for J; bases not matched to a gene: 2. This CDR3 spans 14 amino acids. The germline V gene encodes CDR1 LGHNA and CDR2 YNFKEQ. This chain's CDR3 is CASSQPQGDTEAFF. The CDR3, as DNA: TGTGCCAGCAGCCAACCACAGGGGGACACTGAAGCTTTCTTT.

V usage is TRBV4-1 and J usage is TRBJ2-2; weak D call: TRBD2 (5 bases). This CDR3 contains 15 residues. Germline values: CDR1 MGHRA, CDR2 YSYEKL. Trimming took off 0 bases at V and 6 bases at J, with 11 bases between the two ends. The CDR3 DNA follows: TGCGCCAGCAGCCAAGATCGATTCGGGGCCGGGGAGCTGTTTTTT. It encodes CASSQDRFGAGELFF.

This rearrangement joins TRBV27 to TRBJ1-4; D remains ambiguous. The germline V and J ends were trimmed by 3 bases and 4 bases, with 9 bases remaining between them. The CDR3 sequence is 14 residues long. The germline CDR1 and CDR2 sequences are MNHEY and SMNVEV (reference sequence). CDR3: CASSFTANNEKLFF. CDR3 in DNA: TGTGCCAGCAGTTTTACAGCCAATAATGAAAAACTGTTTTTT.

This rearrangement joins TRBV18 to TRBJ1-1; D unresolved. Deletions cut 3 bases from V and 6 bases from J, with 14 bases between. The V gene's germline CDR1 is KGHSH and CDR2 LQKENI. The CDR3 length is 14 residues. CDR3 in amino acids: CASSPGFMGSEAFF. The CDR3 DNA sequence: TGTGCCAGCTCACCGGGCTTCATGGGCTCTGAAGCTTTCTTT.

The V and J genes are TRBV28 and TRBJ2-1; TRBD2 might be the D (5 bases). The germline CDR1 and CDR2 sequences are MDHEN and SYDVKM. This CDR3 has 13 residues. V lost 7 bases and J 5 bases, leaving 12 bases between the germline ends. CDR3 DNA: TGTGCCAGCATGGGCGGGCCCAACAATGAGCAGTTCTTC. The encoded protein is CASMGGPNNEQFF.

This clone was picked up a small number of times. The chain carries TRBV7-9 and TRBJ2-7, with D possibly TRBD2 on 6 matching bases. V lost 7 bases and J 3 bases, leaving 7 bases between the germline ends. The CDR3 spans 11 residues. Per the germline V gene, CDR1 is SEHNR and CDR2 is FQNEAQ (reference sequence). CDR3 loop: CASMGGYEQYF. The CDR3 region has the DNA TGTGCCAGCATGGGGGGCTACGAGCAGTACTTC.

The DNA for the CDR3 is TGTGCCAGCAGCCGACTAAGCGGGGCTAGCTCCTACAATGAGCAGTTCTTC. It codes for CASSRLSGASSYNEQFF. The J gene is TRBJ2-1, the V gene TRBV9; 7 positions agree with TRBD2. CDR3 size: 17 residues. V shed 4 bases, J shed 0 bases, and the junction held 10 bases outside the gene matches. The V gene's germline CDR1 is SGDLS and CDR2 YYNGEE.

This sequence joins TRBV19 and TRBJ1-6; D not certain. The germline V and J ends were trimmed by 8 bases and 6 bases, with 8 bases remaining between them. The CDR3 has 12 residues. Per germline, CDR1 LNHDA and CDR2 SQIVND (reference sequence). This chain's CDR3 is CASGGFNSPLHF. The CDR3 nucleotides are TGTGCCAGTGGCGGGTTTAATTCACCCCTCCACTTT. Full variable domain (remainder filled in from reference TRBV19 and TRBJ1-6): DGGITQSPKYLFRKEGQNVTLSCEQNLNHDAMYWYRQDPGQGLRLIYYSQIVNDFQKGDIAEGYSVSREKKESFPLTVTSAQKNPTAFYLCASGGFNSPLHFGNGTRLTVT.

V is TRBV19 and J is TRBJ1-2; 7 positions agree with TRBD1. CDR3 length equals 15 residues. V gave up 5 bases and J gave up 2 bases; unmatched junction bases: 8. In germline, CDR1 is LNHDA, CDR2 SQIVND (reference sequence). For the CDR3, the DNA is TGTGCCAGTAGTCCTCCGGGACAGCTAAACTATGGCTACACCTTC. It encodes CASSPPGQLNYGYTF.

The chain carries TRBV25-1 and TRBJ1-1, with no clear D. Trimming stripped 5 bases from V and 4 bases from J, with 17 bases between. Germline values: CDR1 MGHDK, CDR2 SYGVNS. CDR3 size: 15 residues. CDR3 region: CASSPRGGRATEAFF. CDR3 nucleotide sequence: TGTGCCAGCAGTCCCCGGGGAGGGAGGGCCACTGAAGCTTTCTTT.

This clone was seen a few times. This CDR3 reads CASTGTADTGELFF. Here the CDR3 DNA reads TGTGCCAGCACAGGGACAGCGGATACCGGGGAGCTGTTTTTT. The chain couples TRBV28 to TRBJ2-2; 7 positions agree with TRBD1. CDR1 MDHEN and CDR2 SYDVKM come from the germline V gene. V shed 7 bases, J shed 5 bases, and the junction held 7 bases outside the gene matches. The length of the CDR3 is 14 residues.

The V call is TRBV5-8, the J call TRBJ1-5, with TRBD1 identical over 10 bases. This CDR3 region has 17 residues. The trim removed 6 bases at V and 5 bases at J, leaving 14 bases unmatched. CDR1 and CDR2 (germline): SGHTS, YDEGEE. CDR3: CASTKGTGASSHQPQHF. The CDR3 nucleotides are TGTGCCAGCACCAAGGGGACAGGGGCGTCATCTCATCAGCCCCAGCATTTT.

This clone was recorded only once. The chain recombines TRBV5-4 with TRBJ2-2, with D unresolved. The CDR3 consists of 14 residues. Germline CDR1 reads SGHNT; CDR2 reads YYREEE (reference sequence). Trimming took 5 bases from V and 4 from J, leaving 12 bases between them. CDR3: CASSHDLLTGELFF. CDR3 nucleotide sequence: TGTGCCAGCAGTCATGATTTACTCACCGGGGAGCTGTTTTTT. Using reference TRBV5-4 and TRBJ2-2 for the parts outside the CDR3, the full variable domain is ETGVTQSPTHLIKTRGQQVTLRCSSQSGHNTVSWYQQALGQGPQFIFQYYREEENGRGNFPPRFSGLQFPNYSSELNVNALELDDSALYLCASSHDLLTGELFFGEGSRLTVL.

The chain uses TRBV28 and TRBJ1-5; D call uncertain. CDR1 is MDHEN and CDR2 is SYDVKM in the germline V gene. Trimming took 7 bases from V and 6 from J, leaving 19 bases between them. The CDR3 is 15 amino acids. This chain's CDR3 is CASTAGEGGPQPQHF. The CDR3 DNA reads TGTGCCAGCACCGCCGGGGAGGGTGGGCCTCAGCCCCAGCATTTT.

The genes are TRBV4-2 and TRBJ2-3; D might be TRBD2 (5 bases). The CDR3 is 15 residues long. Germline CDR1 reads LGHNA; CDR2 reads YNFKEQ. The ends were cut back, 1 base at V and 5 bases at J, with 13 bases in the middle. CDR3 sequence: CASSQVPRTGDTQYF. The DNA of the CDR3 is TGTGCCAGCAGCCAAGTGCCAAGGACTGGAGATACGCAGTATTTT.

This sequence joins TRBV18 and TRBJ2-7; D might be TRBD2 (6 bases). Per the germline V gene, CDR1 is KGHSH and CDR2 is LQKENI. Deletions cut 3 bases from V and 3 bases from J, with 9 bases between. This CDR3 is built from 13 residues. The CDR3 sequence is CASSPTSLYEQYF. The DNA of the CDR3 is TGTGCCAGCTCACCGACTAGTCTCTACGAGCAGTACTTC.

The J gene is TRBJ1-5, the V gene TRBV18; TRBD1 is a possible D gene (6 bases). V lost 3 bases and J lost 2, with 17 bases in between. The germline V gene has CDR1 KGHSH and CDR2 LQKENI. CDR3 length: 17 residues. CDR3: CASSPYVTGPGNQPQHF. The CDR3 bases are TGTGCCAGCTCACCCTATGTTACAGGGCCCGGCAATCAGCCCCAGCATTTT.

The genes are TRBV5-4 and TRBJ2-1; TRBD2 agrees at 12 bases. The V and J ends lost 3 bases and 9 bases, in that order; junction bases with no gene match: 7. CDR1 and CDR2 (germline): SGHNT, YYREEE (reference sequence). The CDR3 loop spans 15 amino acids. The CDR3 coding sequence is TGTGCCAGCAGCTCTCCGACTAGCGGGAGTAGTGAGCAGTTCTTC. It specifies CASSSPTSGSSEQFF.

The CDR3 protein is CASGQNSLSTDTQYF. In DNA form, the CDR3 reads TGCGCCAGCGGCCAAAACAGCCTTAGCACAGATACGCAGTATTTT. The chain combines TRBV5-1 with TRBJ2-3; D uncertain. V lost 7 bases and J 0 bases, leaving 15 bases between the germline ends. The CDR3 contains 15 residues. CDR1 and CDR2 from the germline V gene are SGHRS and YFSETQ.

The gene calls are TRBV11-2 and TRBJ1-2, with TRBD1 as a possible D gene (5 bases). Germline CDR1 is SGHAT and CDR2 is FQNNGV. The CDR3 has 14 residues. Deletions cut 5 bases from V and 4 bases from J, with 14 bases between. The DNA for the CDR3 is TGTGCCAGCAGCCCAGCGGGGGGATTCTATGGCTACACCTTC. This sequence encodes CASSPAGGFYGYTF.

The chain links TRBV19 to TRBJ2-1; TRBD2 aligns across 8 bases. CDR1 LNHDA and CDR2 SQIVND come from the germline V gene (reference sequence). The CDR3 contains 16 residues. J was trimmed by 0 bases and V by 1 base; bases with no gene match: 2. The CDR3 DNA follows: TGTGCCAGTAGTATAGCCGGGACTAGCTCCTACAATGAGCAGTTCTTC. Residues: CASSIAGTSSYNEQFF.

As concerns this clone: The sample carries other DNA sequences with the same CDR3. The chain employs TRBV11-2 and TRBJ2-1; D might be TRBD2 (6 bases). This CDR3 has 15 residues. Deletions cut 5 bases from V and 3 bases from J, with 14 bases between. The germline CDR1 and CDR2 sequences are SGHAT and FQNNGV. CDR3 nucleotide sequence: TGTGCCAGCAGCGCGGGAAAGGGCAACTACAATGAGCAGTTCTTC. Translating gives CASSAGKGNYNEQFF. The full variable domain, in which reference TRBV11-2 and TRBJ2-1 provide the parts outside the CDR3, is EAGVAQSPRYKIIEKRQSVAFWCNPISGHATLYWYQQILGQGPKLLIQFQNNGVVDDSQLPKDRFSAERLKGVDSTLKIQPAKLEDSAVYLCASSAGKGNYNEQFFGPGTRLTVL.

The chain couples TRBV5-1 to TRBJ2-3, with D perhaps TRBD1 (6 bases). The CDR3 is made up of 15 amino acids. Germline V CDR1 and CDR2: SGHRS, YFSETQ. V was clipped by 0 bases and J by 1 base, with 9 bases between them. The CDR3 DNA is TGCGCCAGCAGCTTGGTGGCAGGGGGCACAGATACGCAGTATTTT. Its protein is CASSLVAGGTDTQYF.

The genes are TRBV7-6 and TRBJ2-3; TRBD2 aligns across 8 bases. V lost 1 base to trimming and J lost 6 bases; unmatched junction nucleotides: 3. Germline-derived CDR1 and CDR2 are SGHVS and FNYEAQ. This CDR3 has 14 amino acids. CDR3 in DNA: TGTGCCAGCAGCTTAGTGCCTAGCGGGGATACGCAGTATTTT. It yields the protein CASSLVPSGDTQYF.

This clone is labeled as medium-sized. V gene TRBV19 combines with J gene TRBJ1-1, with D perhaps TRBD1 (6 bases). Germline CDR1 and CDR2: LNHDA and SQIVND (reference sequence). The CDR3 runs to 13 residues. Trimming stripped 3 bases from V and 11 bases from J, with 16 bases between. The CDR3 loop is CASSIRPDSLAFF. CDR3 in DNA: TGTGCCAGTAGTATCCGTCCGGACAGCTTGGCTTTCTTT.

The chain recombines TRBV21-1 with TRBJ2-1; whether TRBD2, the table's D call, matches the DNA was not checked. TRBV21-1 is recorded as a pseudogene. This CDR3 region has 16 residues. Written as DNA, the CDR3 is TGTGCCAGCAGCAAAAGGCCGGGAGGGGGCTACAATGAGCAGTTCTTC. This codes for CASSKRPGGGYNEQFF.

This sequence joins TRBV2 and TRBJ1-5; the D gene is possibly TRBD1 (6 bases). Trimming shortened V by 8 bases and J by 1 base, and 18 bases separated the two germline ends. The germline V gene encodes CDR1 SNHLY and CDR2 FYNNEI. CDR3 size: 16 residues. CDR3 bases: TGTGCCAGCGGGGGAGCTGTGGGGGCGAGCAATCAGCCCCAGCATTTT. Its translation: CASGGAVGASNQPQHF.

J is TRBJ2-5 and V is TRBV19; TRBD1 agrees at 8 bases. The CDR3 loop spans 14 amino acids. Germline V gene sequence: CDR1 LNHDA, CDR2 SQIVND (reference sequence). The trim removed 2 bases at V and 13 bases at J, leaving 12 bases unmatched. CDR3 coding DNA: TGTGCCAGTAGTATAAGCTCCCAGGGGGCAACTCGGTACTTC. The encoded protein is CASSISSQGATRYF.

CDR3 nucleotides: TGTGCCAGCTCACAACTAGAATCCTACGAGCAGTACTTC. Protein sequence: CASSQLESYEQYF. This chain joins TRBV18 and TRBJ2-7; the D gene is possibly TRBD2 (5 bases). CDR3 length: 13 residues. Between the trimmed V and J ends, which lost 4 bases and 1 base, there was a span of 8 bases. The germline V gene has CDR1 KGHSH and CDR2 LQKENI. The full variable domain, with the rest looked up from reference TRBV18 and TRBJ2-7, is NAGVMQNPRHLVRRRGQEARLRCSPMKGHSHVYWYRQLPEEGLKFMVYLQKENIIDESGMPKERFSAEFPKEGPSILRIQQVVRGDSAAYFCASSQLESYEQYFGPGTRLTVT.